The 9 T cell receptor beta chains in this list originate from one sample, sequenced in a study of shared clonotypes between healthy human individuals. Profiled with immunoSEQ multiplex PCR; TCRdb holds only in-frame clones, not every one. This sample has about 480,000 clones, with nearly 80% found just once. Specimen: PBMCs. The source is a woman aged 40 to 50 in good health. Some clones in this sample may be carry-over from other donors' samples.

The chain has TRBV16 and TRBJ1-3; TRBD1 is a possible D gene (6 bases). The CDR3 covers 16 residues. Germline CDR1 KGHSY, CDR2 FQNENV. The germline V and J ends were trimmed by 0 bases and 1 base, with 10 bases remaining between them. The CDR3 region is CASSQSRGRSGNTIYF. The CDR3 DNA reads TGTGCCAGCAGCCAATCCAGGGGTCGGTCTGGAAACACCATATATTTT.

The V and J genes are TRBV18 and TRBJ2-1; 7 bases are a match to TRBD1. V gave up 4 bases and J gave up 5 bases; unmatched junction bases: 2. The length of the CDR3 is 13 residues. Germline CDR1 is KGHSH and CDR2 is LQKENI. The CDR3 here is CASSLGQHNEQFF. CDR3 DNA: TGTGCCAGCTCACTGGGACAGCACAATGAGCAGTTCTTC.

The chain couples TRBV30 to TRBJ1-2, with D perhaps TRBD1 (6 bases). V was trimmed by 0 bases and J by 7 bases, leaving 12 bases between them. Germline V gives CDR1 GTSNPN, CDR2 SVGIG (reference sequence). The CDR3 contains 13 residues. CDR3 region: CAWSVGGGGGYTF. CDR3 DNA: TGTGCCTGGAGTGTAGGGGGAGGTGGTGGCTACACCTTC.

This chain uses TRBV19 with TRBJ2-5; TRBD1 matches 8 bases. The CDR3 length is 13 residues. Germline CDR1 is LNHDA and CDR2 is SQIVND (reference sequence). V gave up 6 bases and J gave up 5 bases; unmatched junction bases: 5. CDR3 region: CASRDRAMETQYF. The DNA of the CDR3 is TGTGCCAGTAGGGACAGGGCTATGGAGACCCAGTACTTC.

This chain uses TRBV5-1 with TRBJ1-2; 7 bases are shared with TRBD1. Germline CDR1 reads SGHRS; CDR2 reads YFSETQ. The CDR3 extends over 14 amino acids. V was clipped by 4 bases and J by 3 bases; unmatched bases: 6. CDR3 coding DNA: TGCGCCAGCAGCAAGACAGGGTCCGACTATGGCTACACCTTC. Protein product: CASSKTGSDYGYTF.

The rearrangement links TRBV19 to TRBJ1-1; D unclear. This CDR3 is 13 amino acids long. Germline CDR1 is LNHDA and CDR2 is SQIVND (reference sequence). With 3 bases removed from V and 4 bases from J, the gap between germline ends came to 9 bases. The CDR3 sequence is CASSIRRSTEAFF. The CDR3 DNA sequence: TGTGCCAGTAGTATTCGTCGGAGCACTGAAGCTTTCTTT.

This chain connects TRBV5-1 to TRBJ2-7; TRBD1 matches 9 bases. The CDR3 loop spans 15 amino acids. The ends lost 4 bases at V and 3 bases at J; junction bases unmatched: 8. Germline V CDR1 and CDR2: SGHRS, YFSETQ. Here the CDR3 DNA reads TGCGCCAGCAGCCTGGAGACAGGGGGTTTCTACGAGCAGTACTTC. Protein sequence: CASSLETGGFYEQYF.

The chain recombines TRBV11-2 with TRBJ1-1; D remains unclear. Trimming removed 0 bases at V and 8 bases at J, with 13 bases between. This CDR3 has 14 amino acids. The germline V gene has CDR1 SGHAT and CDR2 FQNNGV. CDR3 sequence reads: CASSLDYEGGEAFF. CDR3 bases: TGTGCCAGCAGCTTAGATTATGAAGGTGGCGAAGCTTTCTTT.

V gene TRBV5-1 combines with J gene TRBJ2-5; D possibly corresponds to TRBD1 (7 bases). The CDR3 loop spans 16 amino acids. The V gene's germline CDR1 is SGHRS and CDR2 YFSETQ. Trimming removed 0 bases at V and 0 bases at J, with 12 bases between. CDR3 loop: CASSLAGGQYQETQYF. The CDR3 coding sequence is TGCGCCAGCAGCTTGGCCGGGGGACAGTACCAAGAGACCCAGTACTTC. Variable domain in full (rest from reference TRBV5-1 and TRBJ2-5): KAGVTQTPRYLIKTRGQQVTLSCSPISGHRSVSWYQQTPGQGLQFLFEYFSETQRNKGNFPGRFSGRQFSNSRSEMNVSTLELGDSALYLCASSLAGGQYQETQYFGPGTRLLVL.